This TCR beta chain was sequenced during a study of shared clonotypes between healthy human individuals. General study points: Investigators collected only blood, and repertoires in tissues likely differ.

Trimming removed 1 base at V and 7 bases at J, with 11 bases between. The length of the CDR3 is 13 residues. Germline V gives CDR1 LNHDA, CDR2 SQIVND (reference sequence). Donors were healthy HIV-negative adults without recently reported acute infections or vaccinations. This clone showed up just a few times. Its antigen is unknown. For each subset, genomic DNA was distributed in equal portions over several immunoSEQ plates. Generated by immunoSEQ multiplex PCR, the TCRdb table keeps only in-frame clones and is missing some. This sample carries over a million clones, about 84% of them seen once, and the ten largest clones take roughly 0.65%.

The sequenced sample was memory CD4+ T cells from PBMCs. Specified subset: CD45RA-negative fraction. This sequence joins TRBV19 and TRBJ2-7; D remains ambiguous. The sequence was collected from a man between 18 and 29 years old in good health. Some clones in this sample may be carry-over from other donors' samples. Here the CDR3 reads CASSIAFLGEQYF. The CDR3 nucleotides read TGTGCCAGTAGTATAGCCTTTTTGGGGGAGCAGTACTTC.